The present T cell receptor beta chain was sequenced within a study of blood T cell repertoires in COVID-19 (dated by TCRdb to the early 2020s). Describing the broader study: Samples from collaborators originated in the United States, Italy and Spain and spanned both the acute and convalescent phases of COVID-19. Nearly every sample came with metadata listing a de-identified subject ID, COVID-19 status, age in years and sex. HLA class I and class II types, where available, came from metadata supplied by the sample provider rather than from assay-based typing. The repertoires were released in a freely available public database intended as a resource for research on the immune response to SARS-CoV-2. Deeply sampled blood TCRbeta repertoires from subjects exposed to, actively infected with, or recovered from COVID-19 were included in the dataset. Samples were obtained from the ongoing ImmuneRACE study (first 160 participants) and from 950 to 1,500 subjects provided by 6 global collaborators. The prospective study material was composed of cDNA or gDNA derived from T cells, B-cell-depleted T cells, or PBMCs. Overall study results and their limits: Clinical and demographic metadata were provided uncurated, with the amount varying by source and participant.

The CDR3 holds 16 amino acids from the cysteine to the phenylalanine. The CDR3 DNA has 48 bases and is translated from base 1. CDR1 and CDR2 are drawn from the germline V gene: SGHAT, FQNNGV. The V end gives up 5 bases and the J end 0 bases, leaving 6 bases in the junction not matched to a gene. TCRbeta CDR3 regions were amplified from genomic DNA by means of the immunoSEQ Assay, a bias-controlled multiplex PCR. Concerning the study's data processing: Nucleated cell counts per sample were estimated from amplification of reference gene primers within the assay. Sequence reads were collapsed and filtered to measure the absolute abundance of every unique TCRbeta CDR3 rearrangement. For each sample, productive Simpson clonality was calculated as the square root of Simpson's diversity index over productive rearrangements. TCRdb re-hosts the immuneACCESS table, in-frame sequences only. Its copies lack some clones; in the studies checked, an unresolved V gene accounts for under half of them, and the cause for the rest is not known. The DNA was the basis for D and trimming; V, J and clone size are from that table. The sample has under 200,000 clones on record, roughly 84% of them singletons. The top ten clonotypes cover 15% to 20% of the sample.

Participants in the prospective study were enrolled through a virtual design, were aged roughly 18 to 95 years, and lived in about two dozen United States geographic areas. In the prospective study, cohorts were assigned on the basis of participant-reported clinical history obtained from a screening survey and a study questionnaire. For ImmuneRACE Cohort 3, a participant was defined as recovered based on two consecutive negative NP/OP PCR tests, clearance by a healthcare professional, or resolution of symptoms. In the prospective study, whole blood, serum and a nasopharyngeal or oropharyngeal swab were collected from each participant by mobile phlebotomists. Prospective study participants could optionally give additional blood draws and questionnaires over an approximately two-month period. Prospective study blood samples were shipped either frozen or at room temperature before DNA extraction.

Remarks on this clone: Its binding antigen is unknown. No much larger clone is present one base from it, and per-base qualities are unavailable.

This clonotype originated in a man between 60 and 75 years old who had recovered from COVID-19. Sequenced sample: PBMCs or T cells enriched from blood (not recorded which). The rearrangement joined TRBV11-2 to TRBJ2-3, and TRBD1 aligns with 9 junction nucleotides. The nucleotides are TGTGCCAGCAGCCCGACGACAGGGGGAAGCACAGATACGCAGTATTTT. This is translated as CASSPTTGGSTDTQYF. The entire variable domain, with the stretches around the CDR3 drawn from the reference TRBV11-2 and TRBJ2-3 proteins, is EAGVAQSPRYKIIEKRQSVAFWCNPISGHATLYWYQQILGQGPKLLIQFQNNGVVDDSQLPKDRFSAERLKGVDSTLKIQPAKLEDSAVYLCASSPTTGGSTDTQYFGPGTRLTVL.